The clone carrying this T cell receptor beta chain has a handful of counts. This record comes from a study of blood T cell repertoires in COVID-19. Sequencing used immunoSEQ multiplex PCR; TCRdb keeps in-frame clones, though not all of them. In the table there are around 200,000 clones, about nine tenths of which are singletons. Germline V gene data show CDR1 as SEHNR and CDR2 as FQNEAQ (reference sequence). V was pared by 5 bases and J by 6 bases, with 9 bases of the junction left unmatched. This CDR3 has 15 residues. The sequencing sample was made of PBMCs or T cells enriched from blood (not recorded which). J is TRBJ2-1 and V is TRBV7-9; 8 bases line up with TRBD2. The clonotype was recovered from a woman in her 30s who had recovered from COVID-19. The CDR3 spells CASSPRPGLVNEQFF. For the CDR3, the DNA is TGTGCCAGCAGCCCTAGGCCGGGACTAGTCAATGAGCAGTTCTTC.